The rows below give T cell receptor beta chains drawn from one sample of a study of T cell responses to AZD1222 COVID-19 vaccine. Clones were read by immunoSEQ multiplex PCR, and TCRdb kept only the in-frame ones, dropping some. The sample includes about 120,000 clones, roughly 87% of them seen just once. This specimen was peripheral blood, taken on day 0 of AZD1222 vaccination. The receptors shown here come from an adult in good health. Both conserved end residues are part of each CDR3. A D gene is named only where the DNA matches it firmly. Not all rows give a size; the values are once, few, many and, for expanded clones, a class.

TRBJ2-7 | TRBD2 | NA | TRBV9 | TGTGCCAGCAACCCAGGGACTAGTGATTACGAGCAGTACTTC | CASNPGTSDYEQYF
TRBJ1-1 | NA | NA | TRBV4-1 | TGCGCCAGCAGCCAAGACCTACCGGAGGGGACAGAAGCTTTCTTT | CASSQDLPEGTEAFF
TRBJ2-1 | TRBD2 | NA | TRBV11-2 | TGTGCCAGCAGCTTAGTCCCCACCCCAACTAGCGCTGAGCAGTTCTTC | CASSLVPTPTSAEQFF
TRBJ1-1 | NA | NA | TRBV5-1 | TGCGCCAGCAGCCCCAGGGTAGAGAGCACTGAAGCTTTCTTT | CASSPRVESTEAFF
TRBJ2-2 | NA | few | TRBV7-2 | TGTGCCAGCAGCTATTACGGTAACACCGGGGAGCTGTTTTTT | CASSYYGNTGELFF
TRBJ2-7 | NA | NA | TRBV7-9 | TGTGCCAGCAAAAAACAGGGCTCCTACGAGCAGTACTTC | CASKKQGSYEQYF
TRBJ2-2 | NA | NA | TRBV9 | TGTGCCAGCAGCCCCCGGACACCCCTAATCACCGGGGAGCTGTTTTTT | CASSPRTPLITGELFF
TRBJ2-1 | NA | few | TRBV4-2 | TGTGCCAGCAGCCAAGTGGAGGCCGGTCGGCAGTTCTTC | CASSQVEAGRQFF
TRBJ1-5 | NA | NA | TRBV29-1 | TGCAGCGTTGCGGAAGCGAGCAATCAGCCCCAGCATTTT | CSVAEASNQPQHF
TRBJ2-2 | NA | NA | TRBV2 | TGTGCCAGCAGTGTTGAGGGGACGAACACCGGGGAGCTGTTTTTT | CASSVEGTNTGELFF
TRBJ1-3 | NA | NA | TRBV5-5 | TGTGCCAGCAGCTTCGGTGCAAACACCATATATTTT | CASSFGANTIYF
TRBJ1-1 | NA | NA | TRBV7-3 | TGTGCCAGCAGCCGCCTTCCAGACACTGAAGCTTTCTTT | CASSRLPDTEAFF
TRBJ2-3 | NA | once | TRBV7-9 | TGTGCCAGCAGCTCCTCTGGGGAGTGGAGCACAGATACGCAGTATTTT | CASSSSGEWSTDTQYF
TRBJ2-2 | NA | NA | TRBV2 | TGTGCCAGCAGTGAATTGGATGGGGAGCTGTTTTTT | CASSELDGELFF
TRBJ2-7 | TRBD1 | few | TRBV12-3/TRBV12-4 | TGTGCCAGTTCCGGGACAGGGAGGTACGAGCAGTACTTC | CASSGTGRYEQYF
TRBJ1-5 | NA | NA | TRBV28 | TGTGCCAGCACCCAGACACAGGGCGCCCAGCCCCAGCATTTT | CASTQTQGAQPQHF
TRBJ2-2 | NA | NA | TRBV5-1 | TGCGCCAGCAGCTGGGACGGTACCGGGGAGCTGTTTTTT | CASSWDGTGELFF
TRBJ1-2 | NA | NA | TRBV28 | TGTGCCAGCTGGGGAACAGGGCCCCTCTATGGCTACACCTTC | CASWGTGPLYGYTF
TRBJ1-4 | TRBD1 | NA | TRBV25-1 | TGTGCCAGCAGTGAATACGACAGGGGTGGAGAAAAACTGTTTTTT | CASSEYDRGGEKLFF
TRBJ1-1 | NA | NA | TRBV6-2/TRBV6-3 | TGTGCCAGCAGTTACTCCTCAGGGTTCGGCACTGAAGCTTTCTTT | CASSYSSGFGTEAFF
TRBJ2-1 | NA | NA | TRBV9 | TGTGCCAGCAGCCCGCATGGGGGGAGCTCCTACAATGAGCAGTTCTTC | CASSPHGGSSYNEQFF
TRBJ2-5 | NA | NA | TRBV5-1 | TGCGCCAGCAGCTTACAAGAGACCCAGTACTTC | CASSLQETQYF
TRBJ1-4 | NA | NA | TRBV9 | TGTGCCAGCAGCGCGCACTCCACCTCTAATGAAAAACTGTTTTTT | CASSAHSTSNEKLFF
TRBJ2-5 | NA | NA | TRBV2 | TGTGCCAGCAGGGAGCCGAACTTGACCCAGTACTTC | CASREPNLTQYF
TRBJ2-7 | TRBD1 | NA | TRBV10-1 | TGCGCCAGCAGTGAGTGGCTGGAACAGGGGGGCCTTCGCCGCGAGCAGTACTTC | CASSEWLEQGGLRREQYF
TRBJ1-3 | TRBD1 | NA | TRBV7-9 | TGTGCCAGCAGAACCGGGACAGTATCCTCTGGAAACACCATATATTTT | CASRTGTVSSGNTIYF
TRBJ2-2 | TRBD2 | NA | TRBV6-4 | TGTGCCAGCAGTGCAGGACTAGCGGGGGCGGAGCTGTTTTTT | CASSAGLAGAELFF
TRBJ1-1 | NA | NA | TRBV28 | TGTGCCAGCAGTTATGGGGACACTGAAGCTTTCTTT | CASSYGDTEAFF
TRBJ1-1 | TRBD1 | NA | TRBV5-1 | TGCGCCAGCAGCACGGACAGGGGGACGACTGAAGCTTTCTTT | CASSTDRGTTEAFF
TRBJ1-1 | NA | few | TRBV3-1/TRBV3-2 | TGTGCCAGCAGCCAAGGGGGGCTCAGAGAAGCTTTCTTT | CASSQGGLREAFF
TRBJ1-2 | NA | NA | TRBV9 | TGTGCCAGCAGCGTCGGGGGAATGGGAGGCTACACCTTC | CASSVGGMGGYTF
TRBJ1-1 | NA | NA | TRBV28 | TGTGCCAGCAGTTTCGCTCAGCTGGGCACTGAAGCTTTCTTT | CASSFAQLGTEAFF
TRBJ1-6 | NA | NA | TRBV27 | TGTGCCAGCAGTTTATACGGGGGGATTGAATCACCCCTCCACTTT | CASSLYGGIESPLHF
TRBJ1-2 | NA | NA | TRBV27 | TGTGCCAGCAGCGATAACGTCGGTTATGGCTACACCTTC | CASSDNVGYGYTF
TRBJ1-1 | TRBD1 | NA | TRBV27 | TGTGCCAGCAGGGTACAGGGGGCATTTGTCGCTTTCTTT | CASRVQGAFVAFF
TRBJ1-2 | NA | NA | TRBV7-6 | TGTGCCAGCAGCTTAGATCCTGGAGGGCATGGCTACACCTTC | CASSLDPGGHGYTF
TRBJ2-7 | NA | NA | TRBV5-6 | TGTGCCAGCAGCTTGTGGGGAAGATTAAGGGGTCTTAACTACGAGCAGTACTTC | CASSLWGRLRGLNYEQYF
TRBJ2-7 | TRBD1 | NA | TRBV9 | TGTGCCAGCAGCCCGCAGGGGGCTGGACTTGCCGAGCAGTACTTC | CASSPQGAGLAEQYF
TRBJ1-6 | TRBD1 | NA | TRBV6-2/TRBV6-3 | TGTGCCAGCAGCGCCCGACAGGGGACTTCACCCCTCCACTTT | CASSARQGTSPLHF
TRBJ2-7 | TRBD2 | NA | TRBV11-2 | TGTGCCAGCAGCTTCCCCGGGGGGGAGCAGTACTTC | CASSFPGGEQYF
TRBJ1-4 | NA | NA | TRBV28 | TGTGCCAGCAGTTACCCGGGGGGGACTAATGAAAAACTGTTTTTT | CASSYPGGTNEKLFF
TRBJ2-7 | TRBD2 | once | TRBV6-5 | TGTGCCAGCGGATTGACTAGCGGGATGTACGAGCAGTACTTC | CASGLTSGMYEQYF
TRBJ2-1 | NA | NA | TRBV11-2 | TGTGCCAGCAGCTTTGGTGGGGCCAGCTACAATGAGCAGTTCTTC | CASSFGGASYNEQFF
TRBJ1-1 | NA | NA | TRBV5-6 | TGTGCCAGCAGCACACAGGGAAATTATGACACTGAAGCTTTCTTT | CASSTQGNYDTEAFF
TRBJ2-3 | TRBD2 | NA | TRBV5-1 | TGCGCCAGCAGCTTGGGGACTAGCGGGGGGGCAGATACGCAGTATTTT | CASSLGTSGGADTQYF
TRBJ1-1 | NA | NA | TRBV30 | TGTGCCTGGAGAGCAACTGAAGCTTTCTTT | CAWRATEAFF
TRBJ1-2 | NA | NA | TRBV28 | TGTGCCAGCAGTAAGACTTACAGGGTTGTGATGCGCTACACCTTC | CASSKTYRVVMRYTF
TRBJ2-1 | NA | NA | TRBV7-9 | TGTGCCAGCAGCTTACCCTACAATGAGCAGTTCTTC | CASSLPYNEQFF
TRBJ1-1 | NA | few | TRBV20-1 | TGCACCCTAACGAGGGACACTGAAGCTTTCTTT | CTLTRDTEAFF
TRBJ1-1 | NA | NA | TRBV28 | TGTGCCAGCACCGTTCCTACCCGTGCAAATGAAGCTTTCTTT | CASTVPTRANEAFF
TRBJ1-1 | NA | NA | TRBV19 | TGTGCCAGTGTTCAAGGGTCAGTGGTTGAAGCTTTCTTT | CASVQGSVVEAFF
TRBJ1-2 | NA | NA | TRBV2 | TGTGCCAGCAGCCCCGGTAGGCTCTCTGGCTACACCTTC | CASSPGRLSGYTF
TRBJ1-2 | NA | once | TRBV12-3/TRBV12-4 | TGTGCCAGCAGTCCCAACTATGGCTACACCTTC | CASSPNYGYTF
TRBJ1-1 | NA | NA | TRBV28 | TGTGCCAGCAGTTTTCTCTGGTGGACTGAAGCTTTCTTT | CASSFLWWTEAFF
TRBJ1-1 | NA | NA | TRBV7-8 | TGTGCCAGCAGCTTCGGGACAAGGTCGAGAACTGAAGCTTTCTTT | CASSFGTRSRTEAFF
TRBJ2-7 | NA | NA | TRBV24-1 | TGTGCCACCAGTGATTCCGGACGGAGCTCCTACGAGCAGTACTTC | CATSDSGRSSYEQYF
TRBJ2-7 | NA | NA | TRBV18 | TGTGCCAGCTCAGTGGCTAGAGCGGCCTACGAGCAGTACTTC | CASSVARAAYEQYF